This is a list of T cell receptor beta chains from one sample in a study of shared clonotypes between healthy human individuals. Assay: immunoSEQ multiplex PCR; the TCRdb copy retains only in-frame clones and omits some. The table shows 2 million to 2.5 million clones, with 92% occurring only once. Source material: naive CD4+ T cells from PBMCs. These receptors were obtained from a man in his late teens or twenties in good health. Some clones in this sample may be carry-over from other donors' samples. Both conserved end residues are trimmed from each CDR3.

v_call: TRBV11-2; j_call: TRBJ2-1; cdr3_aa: ASSPTRGENEQF
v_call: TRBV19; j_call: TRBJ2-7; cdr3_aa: ASTTGLAGAGPYEQY
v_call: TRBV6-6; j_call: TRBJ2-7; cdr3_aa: ASRDRGYEQY
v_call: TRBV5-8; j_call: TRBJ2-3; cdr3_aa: ASSLGGSTDTQY
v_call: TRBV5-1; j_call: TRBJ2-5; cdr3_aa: ASSLGGRSTQETQY
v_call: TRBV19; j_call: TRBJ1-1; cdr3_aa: ASREWTGGNMNTEAF
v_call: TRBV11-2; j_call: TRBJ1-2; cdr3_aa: ASSGDSSNYGYT
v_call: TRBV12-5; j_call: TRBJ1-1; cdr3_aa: ASGLFRGTEAF
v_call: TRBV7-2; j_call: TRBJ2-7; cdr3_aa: ASSFSDRGGYEQY
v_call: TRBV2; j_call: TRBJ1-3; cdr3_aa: ASSYGNTIY
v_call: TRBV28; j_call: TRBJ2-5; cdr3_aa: ASNQRGQGMETQY
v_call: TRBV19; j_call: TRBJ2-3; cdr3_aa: ASSTPGLGTTDTQY
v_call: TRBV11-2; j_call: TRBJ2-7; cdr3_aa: ASGRGGYYEQY
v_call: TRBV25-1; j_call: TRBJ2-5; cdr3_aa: ASTPPGIETQY
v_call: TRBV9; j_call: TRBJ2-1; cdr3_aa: ASSVVPSAGGYNEQF
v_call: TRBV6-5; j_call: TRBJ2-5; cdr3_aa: ASSYRTTQTQY
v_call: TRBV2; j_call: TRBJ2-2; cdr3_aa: ASHYRTGTNTGELF
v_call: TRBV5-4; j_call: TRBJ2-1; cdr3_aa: ASSTGPFNEQF
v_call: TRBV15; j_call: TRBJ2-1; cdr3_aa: ATSRDARAGQF
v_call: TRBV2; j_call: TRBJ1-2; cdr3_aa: ASSETRQGSYGYT
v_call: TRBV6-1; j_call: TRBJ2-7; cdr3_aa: ASSGGTESSYEQY
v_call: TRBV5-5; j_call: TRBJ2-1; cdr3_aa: ASEFGLADDNEQF
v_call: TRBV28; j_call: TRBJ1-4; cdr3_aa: ATSATNEKLF
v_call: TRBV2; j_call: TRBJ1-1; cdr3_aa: ASRVDSGANTEAF
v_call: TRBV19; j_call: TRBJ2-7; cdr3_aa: ASSIGLAGIYEQY
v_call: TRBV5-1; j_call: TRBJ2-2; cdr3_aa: ASSLVGDPAGELF
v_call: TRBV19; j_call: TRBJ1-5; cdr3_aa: ASSIDRFGQPQH
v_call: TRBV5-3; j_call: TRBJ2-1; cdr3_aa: ARSELEWTSGRALSEQF
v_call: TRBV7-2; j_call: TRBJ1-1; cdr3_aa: ASSLWGGEAF
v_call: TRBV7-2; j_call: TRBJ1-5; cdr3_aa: ASSLDGVSNQPQH
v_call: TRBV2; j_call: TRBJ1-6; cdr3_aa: ASRGAGVNNSPLH
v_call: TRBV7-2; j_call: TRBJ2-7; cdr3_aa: ASSFRLAGGSYEQY
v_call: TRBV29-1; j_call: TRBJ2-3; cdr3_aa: SVWTGTDTQY
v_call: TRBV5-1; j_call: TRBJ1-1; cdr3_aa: ASSLEELNTEAF
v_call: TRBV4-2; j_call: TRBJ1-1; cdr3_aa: ASSQGYRDNGPVNTEAF
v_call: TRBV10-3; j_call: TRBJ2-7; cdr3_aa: AISEYRNEQY
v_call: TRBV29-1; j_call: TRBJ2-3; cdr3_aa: SVGWVGATDTQY
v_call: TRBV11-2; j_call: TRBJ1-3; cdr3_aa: ASSSGRGTDFPSGNTIY